This TCR beta chain came from a study of blood T cell repertoires in COVID-19. Study overall: Material from acute and convalescent COVID-19 was sourced from the United States, Italy and Spain.

The germline V gene encodes CDR1 LNHDA and CDR2 SQIVND (reference sequence). This CDR3 comprises 17 residues. The V and J ends lost 5 bases and 2 bases, in that order; junction bases with no gene match: 13. Original methodology: By means of reference gene primer amplification, nucleated cell counts were estimated. This table comes from immunoSEQ multiplex PCR, and its TCRdb copy is limited to in-frame clones, with some not included. V, J and clone size derive from that table, while D and trimming were established from the DNA sequence. The data show approximately 110,000 clones, roughly two thirds seen once.

This TCR derives from a man aged 80 or over with acute or convalescent COVID-19. Sequencing input: peripheral blood. The chain has TRBV19 and TRBJ1-2; 8 bases map to TRBD1. The CDR3, as DNA: TGTGCCAGTAGTGTACCGGGACAGGTCATCCCCAACTATGGCTACACCTTC. Its protein product is CASSVPGQVIPNYGYTF.